The 20 T cell receptor beta chains listed next were all sequenced from one sample in a study of CD8 T cells in ankylosing spondylitis. TCRdb fed the 5' RACE reads into MiXCR, producing one record per CDR3 protein. This table has about 150,000 distinct CDR3 sequences, around 32% appearing once. The sample consisted of synovial fluid, either unsorted or a sorted T cell fraction (not recorded which). The source of these receptors is a male donor with ankylosing spondylitis.

V and J are TRBV7-2 and TRBJ2-1, with 14 bases matching TRBD2. The CDR3 is made up of 16 amino acids. Germline V gene data show CDR1 as SGHTA and CDR2 as FQGNSA. The V and J ends lost 1 base and 6 bases, in that order; junction bases with no gene match: 2. CDR3 region: CASSLEGLAGANEQFF. The CDR3 DNA sequence: TGTGCCAGCAGCTTAGAGGGACTAGCGGGAGCCAATGAGCAGTTCTTC.

The chain employs TRBV12-3 or TRBV12-4 and TRBJ1-1; possibly TRBD1 for D (6 bases). The CDR3 is 12 residues long. Trimming took off 5 bases at V and 7 bases at J, with 11 bases between the two ends. CDR3 sequence reads: CASSLRQVEAFF. The CDR3 coding sequence is TGTGCCAGCAGTCTCCGACAGGTTGAAGCTTTCTTT.

This clonotype was counted between two and nine times. The rearrangement links TRBV7-9 to TRBJ1-5; tentative D call: TRBD1 (5 bases). V lost 3 bases and J 8 bases, leaving 17 bases between the germline ends. Per the germline V gene, CDR1 is SEHNR and CDR2 is FQNEAQ (reference sequence). The CDR3 is 15 amino acids. The CDR3 DNA sequence: TGTGCCAGCAGCTTCTACGGGACCCACGGGGAGCCCCAGCATTTT. Translation gives CASSFYGTHGEPQHF.

This clonotype showed up just a few times. V is TRBV6-1 and J is TRBJ2-7; D may correspond to TRBD1 or TRBD2 (6 bases each). Trimming took 7 bases from V and 2 from J, leaving 18 bases between them. CDR3 size: 15 residues. Germline assignment: CDR1 MNHNS and CDR2 SASEGT. CDR3 bases: TGTGCCAGCACCCCCGGGGGCAAGGTAACCTACGAGCAGTACTTC. It encodes CASTPGGKVTYEQYF.

The chain recombines TRBV28 with TRBJ1-5, with D possibly matching TRBD1 (6 bases). Trimming took off 3 bases at V and 7 bases at J, with 13 bases between the two ends. This CDR3 spans 14 amino acids. Germline values: CDR1 MDHEN, CDR2 SYDVKM. The CDR3 region has the DNA TGTGCCAGCAGTTTCCTACAGGGCCCCCAGCCCCAGCATTTT. It yields the protein CASSFLQGPQPQHF.

V is TRBV9 and J is TRBJ1-2, with D possibly matching TRBD1 (6 bases). The CDR3 contains 13 residues. V gave up 5 bases and J gave up 4 bases, with 12 bases separating them. Per germline, CDR1 SGDLS and CDR2 YYNGEE. Here the CDR3 reads CASREDSTYGYTF. CDR3 nucleotides: TGTGCCAGCAGAGAGGACAGCACCTATGGCTACACCTTC.

V is TRBV7-2 and J is TRBJ2-3; 7 bases align to TRBD1. V dropped 5 bases and J dropped 4; count of bases not matched to a gene: 6. The germline V gene has CDR1 SGHTA and CDR2 FQGNSA. The CDR3 contains 14 residues. The CDR3 sequence is CASSTRQGSDTQYF. The CDR3 bases are TGTGCCAGCAGCACTCGACAGGGATCAGATACGCAGTATTTT.

V usage is TRBV19 and J usage is TRBJ1-6; 9 nucleotides agree with TRBD1. CDR1 is LNHDA and CDR2 is SQIVND in the germline V gene (reference sequence). The CDR3 extends over 17 amino acids. The junction had 12 bases not matched to a gene; V was cut back by 3 bases and J by 9 bases. This chain's CDR3 is CASSIPRVGQGSSPLHF. Here the CDR3 DNA reads TGTGCCAGTAGTATCCCACGCGTGGGACAGGGTAGTTCACCCCTCCACTTT. The full variable domain, rest sourced from reference TRBV19 and TRBJ1-6, is DGGITQSPKYLFRKEGQNVTLSCEQNLNHDAMYWYRQDPGQGLRLIYYSQIVNDFQKGDIAEGYSVSREKKESFPLTVTSAQKNPTAFYLCASSIPRVGQGSSPLHFGNGTRLTVT.

This clonotype appeared many times. The chain has TRBV20-1 and TRBJ2-7; 7 nucleotides align to TRBD1. The CDR3 is made up of 13 amino acids. V lost 4 bases to trimming and J lost 0 bases; unmatched junction nucleotides: 3. The germline gives CDR1 DFQATT, CDR2 SNEGSKA (reference sequence). The CDR3 loop is CSAMGQSSYEQYF. The CDR3 DNA follows: TGCAGTGCTATGGGACAGAGCTCCTACGAGCAGTACTTC.

This clonotype was seen at least ten times. The chain carries TRBV13 and TRBJ2-4; TRBD1 matches 8 bases. Losses at the gene ends were 5 bases for V and 1 base for J; bases not matched to a gene: 7. Germline V CDR1 and CDR2: PRHDT, FYEKMQ (reference sequence). The CDR3 runs to 16 residues. Here the CDR3 reads CASSEDRETAKNIQYF. In DNA form, the CDR3 reads TGTGCCAGCAGCGAGGACAGGGAGACGGCCAAAAACATTCAGTACTTC.

This clonotype was seen repeatedly, ten times or more. The rearrangement links TRBV10-3 to TRBJ2-7; D might be TRBD1 (6 bases). The CDR3 contains 14 residues. The V end was cut by 3 bases, the J end by 2 bases, with 11 bases between. The germline V gene encodes CDR1 ENHRY and CDR2 SYGVKD. The CDR3 reads CAISDGRGTYEQYF. The CDR3 nucleotides are TGTGCCATCAGTGATGGCAGGGGAACCTACGAGCAGTACTTC.

J is TRBJ1-1 and V is TRBV7-2; D is undetermined. The CDR3 runs 15 residues. The germline gives CDR1 SGHTA, CDR2 FQGNSA. V was shortened by 5 bases and J by 1 base, with 14 bases between the two germline ends. CDR3 loop: CASSPGVGRNTEAFF. The DNA of the CDR3 is TGTGCCAGCAGCCCAGGAGTAGGCAGGAACACTGAAGCTTTCTTT.

V and J are TRBV5-6 and TRBJ1-2; TRBD1 matches at 9 bases. The CDR3 consists of 13 residues. Germline values: CDR1 SGHDT, CDR2 YYEEEE. J gave up 4 bases and V 4 bases, and 2 bases lay outside the gene matches. The CDR3 loop is CASSGTGLYGYTF. The CDR3 nucleotides read TGTGCCAGCAGCGGGACAGGGCTCTATGGCTACACCTTC.

This clonotype has at least ten counts. V is TRBV30 and J is TRBJ2-7; D remains unclear. The V end was cut by 0 bases, the J end by 5 bases, with 8 bases between. CDR1 is GTSNPN and CDR2 is SVGIG in the germline V gene (reference sequence). This CDR3 comprises 12 residues. CDR3 in amino acids: CAWSVKGNEQYF. CDR3 in DNA: TGTGCCTGGAGTGTAAAGGGTAACGAGCAGTACTTC.

The rearrangement links TRBV6-5 to TRBJ2-7, with a weak D call TRBD1 (6 bases). Between the trimmed V and J ends, which lost 0 bases and 8 bases, there was a span of 14 bases. The CDR3 contains 14 residues. Germline CDR1 MNHEY, CDR2 SVGAGI. The CDR3 here is CASSYSRTEMKQYF. The CDR3 bases are TGTGCCAGCAGTTACTCGCGGACAGAGATGAAGCAGTACTTC.

Only a few counts were recorded for this clonotype. V is TRBV20-1 and J is TRBJ2-7; 9 bases are a match to TRBD1. The CDR3 sequence is 14 residues long. From germline, CDR1 is DFQATT and CDR2 SNEGSKA (reference sequence). The junction had 7 bases not matched to a gene; V was cut back by 4 bases and J by 3 bases. CDR3 sequence: CSAIARDRVYEQYF. The CDR3 nucleotides read TGCAGTGCTATCGCCCGGGACAGGGTCTACGAGCAGTACTTC.

The chain combines TRBV7-9 with TRBJ2-2; a possible D gene is TRBD1 (6 bases). Germline V lookup: CDR1 SEHNR, CDR2 FQNEAQ (reference sequence). Trimming shortened V by 5 bases and J by 1 base, and 11 bases separated the two germline ends. This CDR3 has 15 amino acids. CDR3 residues: CASSRWTVNTGELFF. Written as DNA, the CDR3 is TGTGCCAGCAGCCGCTGGACAGTGAACACCGGGGAGCTGTTTTTT.

The chain links TRBV20-1 to TRBJ1-4, with D perhaps matching TRBD1 (6 bases). The V gene's germline CDR1 is DFQATT and CDR2 SNEGSKA (reference sequence). The CDR3 consists of 15 residues. V dropped 2 bases and J dropped 8 bases, with 18 bases sitting between them. The DNA for the CDR3 is TGCAGTGCTAGACCCGCGCAGGGGCAAGAAGAAAAACTGTTTTTT. Residues: CSARPAQGQEEKLFF.

This clonotype was counted between two and nine times. The CDR3 region has the DNA TGTGCCAGCAGCCAAGTACAGGGCACCGGGGAGCTGTTTTTT. This codes for CASSQVQGTGELFF. The V gene is TRBV3-1, the J gene TRBJ2-2; TRBD1 might be the D (6 bases). The germline gives CDR1 LGHDT, CDR2 YNNKEL (reference sequence). Trimming cost V 1 base and J 4 bases, with 7 bases left between them. CDR3 length: 14 residues.

The chain couples TRBV18 to TRBJ2-5; D unclear. Trimming shortened V by 2 bases and J by 7 bases, and 11 bases separated the two germline ends. Germline V gene sequence: CDR1 KGHSH, CDR2 LQKENI. The CDR3 runs 13 residues. The CDR3 reads CASSPEAGSTQYF. Here the CDR3 DNA reads TGTGCCAGCTCACCAGAGGCTGGTTCGACCCAGTACTTC.